This TCR beta chain comes out of a study of PD-L1 blockade in urothelial cancer. Study in general: T cells numbered a median of approximately 130,000 in the blood samples.

Time point described: pretreatment peripheral blood. Each patient contributed between 1 and 8 total time points of blood mononuclear cells, pretreatment and during treatment. Sequenced by immunoSEQ multiplex PCR; TCRdb stores in-frame clones only, minus some. The table shows 90,000 or so clones, with 90% occurring only once. V shed 2 bases and J shed 3 bases, with 11 bases lying between them. The CDR3 is made up of 14 amino acids. Looked up from germline, CDR1 is SEHNR and CDR2 is FQNEAQ (reference sequence). This clone was seen just once. The chain links TRBV7-9 to TRBJ2-7, with unresolved D. The material was PBMCs, obtained around atezolizumab (anti-PD-L1) treatment. The clonotype comes from a man between 60 and 75 years old with urothelial cancer. The CDR3 region is CASSLNQRSYEQYF. CDR3 coding DNA: TGTGCCAGCAGCTTAAATCAGCGTAGCTACGAGCAGTACTTC. The full variable domain, rest sourced from reference TRBV7-9 and TRBJ2-7, is DTGVSQNPRHKITKRGQNVTFRCDPISEHNRLYWYRQTLGQGPEFLTYFQNEAQLEKSRLLSDRFSAERPKGSFSTLEIQRTEQGDSAMYLCASSLNQRSYEQYFGPGTRLTVT.